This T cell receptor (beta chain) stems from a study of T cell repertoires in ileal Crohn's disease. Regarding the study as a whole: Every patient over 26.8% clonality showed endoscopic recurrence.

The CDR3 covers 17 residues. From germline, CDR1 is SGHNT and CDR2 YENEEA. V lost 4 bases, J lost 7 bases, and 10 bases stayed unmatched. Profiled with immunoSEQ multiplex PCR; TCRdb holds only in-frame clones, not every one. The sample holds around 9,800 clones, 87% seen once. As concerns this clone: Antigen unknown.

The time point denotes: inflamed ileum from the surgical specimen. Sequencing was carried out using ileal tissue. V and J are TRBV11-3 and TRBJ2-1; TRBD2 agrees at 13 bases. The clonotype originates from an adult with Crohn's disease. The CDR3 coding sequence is TGTGCCAGCAGCTCCCGGACTAGCGGGAGAGGGGGTAATGAGCAGTTCTTC. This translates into CASSSRTSGRGGNEQFF.